A single sample gave rise to the 21 T cell receptor beta chains below, sequenced in a study of blood T cell repertoires in COVID-19. Only in-frame clones appear in the TCRdb table, and some are missing; sequencing was by immunoSEQ multiplex PCR. The sample holds about 190,000 clones, roughly 89% seen once. The specimen was peripheral blood. These receptors all stem from a man aged 35-49 years with acute or convalescent COVID-19.

This clone turned up a few times. The J gene is TRBJ1-1, the V gene TRBV5-1; D uncertain. The germline CDR1 and CDR2 sequences are SGHRS and YFSETQ. CDR3 length: 13 amino acids. V was clipped by 0 bases and J by 2 bases, with 5 bases between them. The CDR3 loop reads CASSLARNTEAFF. The DNA for the CDR3 is TGCGCCAGCAGCTTGGCCAGAAACACTGAAGCTTTCTTT. The variable domain in full, with the rest retrieved from reference TRBV5-1 and TRBJ1-1, is KAGVTQTPRYLIKTRGQQVTLSCSPISGHRSVSWYQQTPGQGLQFLFEYFSETQRNKGNFPGRFSGRQFSNSRSEMNVSTLELGDSALYLCASSLARNTEAFFGQGTRLTVV.

V usage is TRBV5-1 and J usage is TRBJ2-3; D perhaps matches TRBD2 (6 bases). With 0 bases removed from V and 0 bases from J, the gap between germline ends came to 8 bases. This CDR3 spans 15 amino acids. Germline CDR1 SGHRS, CDR2 YFSETQ. This chain's CDR3 is CASSLGAGSTDTQYF. In DNA form, the CDR3 reads TGCGCCAGCAGCTTGGGCGCGGGGAGCACAGATACGCAGTATTTT.

The V call is TRBV7-9, the J call TRBJ2-7; 14 bases are shared with TRBD2. The germline V gene has CDR1 SEHNR and CDR2 FQNEAQ (reference sequence). Unmatched junction bases numbered 6, after V lost 5 bases and J lost 9 bases. CDR3 length: 14 amino acids. In nucleotides, the CDR3 is TGTGCCAGCAGCACGGGACTAGCGGGGGTCTTGCAGTACTTC. Residues: CASSTGLAGVLQYF.

This clone has just a few counts. Written as DNA, the CDR3 is TGCAGCGCCAGCGGAGGTTGGGGTATGAACACTGAAGCTTTCTTT. Its translation: CSASGGWGMNTEAFF. The chain employs TRBV29-1 and TRBJ1-1; no clear D gene. V shed 7 bases and J shed 0 bases, with 18 bases lying between them. Per the germline V gene, CDR1 is SQVTM and CDR2 is ANQGSEA. This CDR3 has 15 amino acids.

V gene TRBV11-2 combines with J gene TRBJ1-1, with 7 bases lining up with TRBD1. V gave up 1 base and J gave up 5 bases; unmatched junction bases: 7. This CDR3 contains 15 residues. Germline values: CDR1 SGHAT, CDR2 FQNNGV. The CDR3 sequence: CASSLVKGRGTEAFF. The CDR3 DNA is TGTGCCAGCAGCTTAGTGAAGGGCAGGGGGACTGAAGCTTTCTTT. Full variable domain (remainder filled in from reference TRBV11-2 and TRBJ1-1): EAGVAQSPRYKIIEKRQSVAFWCNPISGHATLYWYQQILGQGPKLLIQFQNNGVVDDSQLPKDRFSAERLKGVDSTLKIQPAKLEDSAVYLCASSLVKGRGTEAFFGQGTRLTVV.

The chain has TRBV29-1 and TRBJ2-1, with D maybe TRBD1 (5 bases). This CDR3 region has 13 residues. Germline V gene data show CDR1 as SQVTM and CDR2 as ANQGSEA. V gave up 8 bases and J gave up 2 bases, with 13 bases separating them. As DNA, the CDR3 is TGCAGCATATCAGGGCCCGCCTACAATGAGCAGTTCTTC. This codes for CSISGPAYNEQFF.

In nucleotides, the CDR3 is TGTGCCTGGAGGGGACAGGGGTTTAATCAGCCCCAGCATTTT. This gives the protein CAWRGQGFNQPQHF. This chain connects TRBV30 to TRBJ1-5, with 10 nucleotides matching TRBD1. Germline CDR1 is GTSNPN and CDR2 is SVGIG (reference sequence). This CDR3 is 14 amino acids long. The V segment lost 3 bases and the J segment 4 bases; nucleotides outside the gene matches: 3. Full variable domain (missing parts from reference TRBV30 and TRBJ1-5): SQTIHQWPATLVQPVGSPLSLECTVEGTSNPNLYWYRQAAGRGLQLLFYSVGIGQISSEVPQNLSASRPQDRQFILSSKKLLLSDSGFYLCAWRGQGFNQPQHFGDGTRLSIL.

V usage is TRBV7-6 and J usage is TRBJ2-5; 7 positions match TRBD2. CDR3 length: 16 residues. Per the germline V gene, CDR1 is SGHVS and CDR2 is FNYEAQ. The J segment lost 2 bases and the V segment lost 5 bases, leaving 11 bases of the junction unmatched. Here the CDR3 DNA reads TGTGCCAGCAGCCTTGGTGGGGGGGTGTGGCAAGAGACCCAGTACTTC. This codes for CASSLGGGVWQETQYF.

V is TRBV5-1 and J is TRBJ2-5; 7 bases match TRBD2. Looked up from germline, CDR1 is SGHRS and CDR2 is YFSETQ. Trimming at V came to 0 bases and at J to 4 bases, leaving 6 bases not matched to a gene. This CDR3 is built from 15 residues. This CDR3 reads CASSLEASGVETQYF. CDR3 nucleotides: TGCGCCAGCAGCTTGGAGGCGAGCGGGGTAGAGACCCAGTACTTC. Complete variable domain (other parts from reference TRBV5-1 and TRBJ2-5): KAGVTQTPRYLIKTRGQQVTLSCSPISGHRSVSWYQQTPGQGLQFLFEYFSETQRNKGNFPGRFSGRQFSNSRSEMNVSTLELGDSALYLCASSLEASGVETQYFGPGTRLLVL.

The genes are TRBV7-3 and TRBJ2-1; 10 nucleotides line up with TRBD1. Unmatched junction bases numbered 13, after V lost 5 bases and J lost 6 bases. The germline V gene encodes CDR1 SGHTA and CDR2 FQGTGA. The CDR3 totals 17 residues. The CDR3 DNA is TGTGCCAGCAGCCTTAATCCCCGGGACAGGGGCATCAATGAGCAGTTCTTC. The encoded protein is CASSLNPRDRGINEQFF.

The gene calls are TRBV19 and TRBJ1-2, with 7 positions matching TRBD1. Trimming cost V 5 bases and J 4 bases; bases outside gene matches: 10. This CDR3 comprises 15 residues. CDR1 and CDR2 (germline): LNHDA, SQIVND (reference sequence). The CDR3 loop reads CASSPTGHDLYGYTF. Written as DNA, the CDR3 is TGTGCCAGTAGTCCGACAGGGCATGATCTCTATGGCTACACCTTC.

The chain is built from TRBV5-1 and TRBJ2-1, with 8 bases that match TRBD1. The CDR3 runs to 14 residues. CDR1 is SGHRS, CDR2 YFSETQ, per germline. V was pared by 0 bases and J by 6 bases, with 2 bases of the junction left unmatched. CDR3 coding DNA: TGCGCCAGCAGCTTGGTCCAGGGGGCCAATGAGCAGTTCTTC. It is translated as CASSLVQGANEQFF.

The rearrangement links TRBV3-1 (or the pseudogene TRBV3-2) to TRBJ2-7; the D is unclear. CDR3 length: 12 amino acids. Trimming removed 0 bases at V and 7 bases at J, with 7 bases between. In germline, CDR1 is LGHDT, CDR2 YNNKEL (reference sequence). This CDR3 reads CASSQDTREQYF. DNA of the CDR3: TGTGCCAGCAGCCAAGACACGAGGGAGCAGTACTTC.

This chain joins TRBV12-3 or TRBV12-4 and TRBJ2-5, with 7 nucleotides matching TRBD2. CDR3 length: 13 residues. Unmatched junction bases numbered 4, after V lost 4 bases and J lost 5 bases. CDR3 DNA: TGTGCCAGCAGTTGGCGGGGGAAGGAGACCCAGTACTTC. This codes for CASSWRGKETQYF.

The chain links TRBV12-5 to TRBJ1-4, with a weak D call TRBD1 (5 bases). Germline V gene data show CDR1 as LGHNT and CDR2 as FRNRAP. CDR3 length: 12 amino acids. V lost 5 bases and J 8 bases, leaving 9 bases between the germline ends. The CDR3 spells CASGPQGEKLFF. The CDR3, as DNA: TGTGCTAGTGGTCCTCAGGGCGAAAAACTGTTTTTT.

The chain employs TRBV19 and TRBJ2-3; 8 bases are a match to TRBD2. Looked up from germline, CDR1 is LNHDA and CDR2 is SQIVND (reference sequence). CDR3 length equals 15 residues. The V and J ends lost 3 bases and 3 bases, in that order; junction bases with no gene match: 5. In DNA, the CDR3 is TGTGCCAGTAGTATCGGGGGGGGCGGAACAGATACGCAGTATTTT. This encodes CASSIGGGGTDTQYF. Drawing the rest from reference TRBV19 and TRBJ2-3, the complete variable domain is DGGITQSPKYLFRKEGQNVTLSCEQNLNHDAMYWYRQDPGQGLRLIYYSQIVNDFQKGDIAEGYSVSREKKESFPLTVTSAQKNPTAFYLCASSIGGGGTDTQYFGPGTRLTVL.

The chain is built from TRBV28 and TRBJ1-4; 9 bases agree with TRBD1. The CDR3 sequence is 15 residues long. CDR1 MDHEN and CDR2 SYDVKM come from the germline V gene. V lost 6 bases and J lost 8; bases outside the gene matches: 10. The CDR3 nucleotides are TGTGCCAGCAGCAGTACAGGGGGCGGGAGAGAAAAACTGTTTTTT. It yields the protein CASSSTGGGREKLFF.

The chain employs TRBV5-1 and TRBJ2-7, with D maybe TRBD2 (6 bases). V was clipped by 5 bases and J by 1 base, with 16 bases between them. Germline values: CDR1 SGHRS, CDR2 YFSETQ. This CDR3 comprises 15 residues. The chain's CDR3 is CASSMGLQGSYEQYF. In DNA form, the CDR3 reads TGCGCCAGCAGTATGGGACTTCAAGGTTCCTACGAGCAGTACTTC.

This clone was picked up a small number of times. The CDR3: CASSLSGGFTDTQYF. CDR3 in DNA: TGTGCCAGCAGCCTTAGCGGGGGTTTCACAGATACGCAGTATTTT. The rearrangement links TRBV9 to TRBJ2-3; 9 bases match TRBD2. V gave up 4 bases and J gave up 2 bases; unmatched junction bases: 5. CDR1 and CDR2 (germline): SGDLS, YYNGEE. The length of the CDR3 is 15 residues.

J is TRBJ1-4 and V is TRBV28, with 7 bases matching TRBD1. V shed 4 bases and J 5 bases; nucleotides not matched to a gene: 4. CDR1 and CDR2 (germline): MDHEN, SYDVKM. The CDR3 loop spans 14 amino acids. In DNA form, the CDR3 reads TGTGCCAGCAGTTCGGGACAGATAAATGAAAAACTGTTTTTT. Translating gives CASSSGQINEKLFF.

The chain couples TRBV5-4 to TRBJ1-4; D unresolved. This CDR3 has 14 residues. Germline-derived CDR1 and CDR2 are SGHNT and YYREEE (reference sequence). V was cut by 4 bases and J by 5 bases, with 12 bases left in between. The CDR3, as DNA: TGTGCCAGCAGCGCCGCGACTGTGAATGAAAAACTGTTTTTT. Translated: CASSAATVNEKLFF.